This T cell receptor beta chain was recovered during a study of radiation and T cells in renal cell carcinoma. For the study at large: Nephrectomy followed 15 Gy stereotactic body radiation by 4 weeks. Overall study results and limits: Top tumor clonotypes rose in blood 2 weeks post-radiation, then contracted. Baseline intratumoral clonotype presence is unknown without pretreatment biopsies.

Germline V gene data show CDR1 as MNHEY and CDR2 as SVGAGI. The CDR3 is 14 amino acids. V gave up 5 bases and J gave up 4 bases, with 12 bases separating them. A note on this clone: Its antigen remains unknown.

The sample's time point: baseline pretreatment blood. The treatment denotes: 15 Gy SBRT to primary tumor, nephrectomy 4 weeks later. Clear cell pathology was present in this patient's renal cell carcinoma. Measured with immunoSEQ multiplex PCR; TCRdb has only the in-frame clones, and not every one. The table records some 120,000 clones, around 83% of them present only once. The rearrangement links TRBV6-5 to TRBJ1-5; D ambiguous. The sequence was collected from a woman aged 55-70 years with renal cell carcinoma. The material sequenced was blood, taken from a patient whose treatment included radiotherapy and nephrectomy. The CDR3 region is CASSTRIWNQPQHF. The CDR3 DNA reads TGTGCCAGCAGTACCCGAATTTGGAATCAGCCCCAGCATTTT.